Listed below are T cell receptor beta chains from one sample, sequenced in a study of cytomegalovirus exposure and HLA in healthy donors. Measured with immunoSEQ multiplex PCR; TCRdb has only the in-frame clones, and not every one. The profile shows about 150,000 clones, 78% of them singletons. The material sequenced was PBMCs. The receptors here all came from a woman aged 45-65 years in good health and CMV-seropositive. Both conserved end residues are part of each CDR3. The D gene is left open where the match is weak. Some rows have no size entry. The others give once, few or many, or a class for an expanded clone.

J gene,D gene,V gene,clone size,CDR3 DNA,CDR3 protein
TRBJ1-2,TRBD1,TRBV9,few,TGTGCCAGCAGCGTGGGACAGATGGTCGGCTACACCTTC,CASSVGQMVGYTF
TRBJ1-4,NA,TRBV9,once,TGTGCCAGTGGGGGGGAGACTAATGAAAAACTGTTTTTT,CASGGETNEKLFF
TRBJ2-7,TRBD1,TRBV10-3,NA,TGTGCCATCAGTTCCCAAGGACAGGCCAACGAGCAGTACTTC,CAISSQGQANEQYF
TRBJ2-5,NA,TRBV6-5,NA,TGTGCCAGCAAAAGGGGAGGAGGGGAAGAGACCCAGTACTTC,CASKRGGGEETQYF
TRBJ1-5,TRBD1,TRBV7-2,NA,TGTGCCAGCAGCTTCAAAACAGGGGATCAGCCCCAGCATTTT,CASSFKTGDQPQHF
TRBJ2-4,TRBD2,TRBV30,NA,TGTGCCTGGAGTTTGGGACTAGCCAAAAACAGTCAGTACTTC,CAWSLGLAKNSQYF
TRBJ1-1,NA,TRBV18,NA,TGTGCCAGCTCACCAGGGCAGGCTGGCACTGAAGCTTTCTTT,CASSPGQAGTEAFF
TRBJ2-4,TRBD2,TRBV11-2,NA,TGTGCCAGCAGCCCAAACCCTCTAGCGGGGGGTGACATTCAGTACTTC,CASSPNPLAGGDIQYF
TRBJ2-7,NA,TRBV5-4,few,TGTGCCAGCAGCTCCTCAGGTCAGGGCAGCCCCGAGCAGTACTTC,CASSSSGQGSPEQYF
TRBJ2-5,NA,TRBV29-1,NA,TGCAGCGTTACTCACTACTTCCAAGAGACCCAGTACTTC,CSVTHYFQETQYF
TRBJ2-7,NA,TRBV2,NA,TGTGCCAGCAGGGTTACAGGGGACGGGACTGTGTACTTC,CASRVTGDGTVYF
TRBJ1-5,NA,TRBV21-1,NA,TGTGCCAGCACCAGACATCTCGATAGCAATCAGCCCCAGCATTTT,CASTRHLDSNQPQHF
TRBJ1-4,NA,TRBV6-5,NA,TGTGCCAGCAGCTCGAGGGGGAGAAATGAAAAACTGTTTTTT,CASSSRGRNEKLFF
TRBJ2-1,TRBD1,TRBV6-6,NA,TGTGCCAGCAGACAACTTCGACAGGGTACCTACAATGAGCAGTTCTTC,CASRQLRQGTYNEQFF
TRBJ1-2,TRBD1,TRBV2,NA,TGTGCCAGCAGGGGACAGGGGCCCTCTTTCTATGGCTACACCTTC,CASRGQGPSFYGYTF
TRBJ2-7,NA,TRBV27,NA,TGTGCCAGCAGTCCGCGGGACGGCGTAGGAGTTGGGCCCTCCTACGAGCAGTACTTC,CASSPRDGVGVGPSYEQYF
TRBJ2-7,NA,TRBV18,NA,TGTGCCAGCTCGATCGCGGAGGGGCTGAGGTCCTACGAGCAGTACTTC,CASSIAEGLRSYEQYF
TRBJ2-7,NA,TRBV11-2,NA,TGTGCCAGCAGCTGGACAGGAGGGGATTACGAGCAGTACTTC,CASSWTGGDYEQYF
TRBJ2-3,TRBD1,TRBV11-2,NA,TGTGCCAGCAGCTCCACAGGGGGGACGGATACGCAGTATTTT,CASSSTGGTDTQYF
TRBJ2-7,NA,TRBV10-3,NA,TGTGCCATCAGTGAGTCTAGGGGGAGCGACGAGCAGTACTTC,CAISESRGSDEQYF
TRBJ2-4,TRBD1,TRBV4-2,NA,TGTGCCAGCAGCCAAGATGGAATGAACAGGGGTGGCAAAAACATTCAGTACTTC,CASSQDGMNRGGKNIQYF
TRBJ2-2,TRBD1,TRBV4-2,NA,TGTGCCAGCAGCCAGGACAGGGCGAACACCGGGGAGCTGTTTTTT,CASSQDRANTGELFF
TRBJ1-1,NA,TRBV30,NA,TGTGCCTGGAGTGTAGGGGTTCTCGCTGAAGCTTTCTTT,CAWSVGVLAEAFF
TRBJ1-1,NA,TRBV18,NA,TGTGCCAGCCGCTCCGAGGAAGCTTTCTTT,CASRSEEAFF
TRBJ2-5,NA,TRBV14,NA,TGTGCCAGCAGCTTTAATCTGGACTCAGAGACCCAGTACTTC,CASSFNLDSETQYF
TRBJ1-2,NA,TRBV2,NA,TGTGCCAGCAGCGTCGTGGAGTTCTATGGCTACACCTTC,CASSVVEFYGYTF
TRBJ1-5,TRBD1,TRBV9,once,TGTGCCAGCAGCGTAGGGACAGGGAACAATCAGCCCCAGCATTTT,CASSVGTGNNQPQHF
TRBJ1-1,NA,TRBV7-7,NA,TGTGCTAGCAGCTCTAACAGAGACACTGAAGCTTTCTTT,CASSSNRDTEAFF
TRBJ2-7,NA,TRBV28,NA,TGTGCCAGCAGTTTAGCGGGGACAGTCTCCTACGAGCAGTACTTC,CASSLAGTVSYEQYF
TRBJ2-2,NA,TRBV29-1,NA,TGCAGCGTTGTAAGGGAGGCCGACACCGGGGAGCTGTTTTTT,CSVVREADTGELFF
TRBJ2-3,NA,TRBV28,NA,TGTGCCAGCGGGTCCGACATGTACACAGATACGCAGTATTTT,CASGSDMYTDTQYF
TRBJ2-2,NA,TRBV2,NA,TGTGCCAGCAGATGGACAGTGAACACCGGGGAGCTGTTTTTT,CASRWTVNTGELFF
TRBJ2-3,NA,TRBV7-3,few,TGTGCCAGCAGCTTAGGCCCTAGCACAGATACGCAGTATTTT,CASSLGPSTDTQYF
TRBJ1-5,NA,TRBV30,few,TGTGCCTGGGGAGTCAGTAGCAATCAGCCCCAGCATTTT,CAWGVSSNQPQHF
TRBJ2-7,NA,TRBV7-8,NA,TGTGCCAGCAGCCCTTGGACAGCTCCCTACGAGCAGTACTTC,CASSPWTAPYEQYF
TRBJ1-5,NA,TRBV28,once,TGTGCCAGTAGACGGGGGAAGGAACCCCAGCATTTT,CASRRGKEPQHF
TRBJ1-1,NA,TRBV4-1,few,TGCGCCAGCAGCTCGGGGGGTAAAGGCCGTGAAGCTTTCTTT,CASSSGGKGREAFF
TRBJ1-2,TRBD1,TRBV5-6,NA,TGTGCCAGCAGCTCCCAGGGGACAGCCCCCTTCGGCGGCTACACCTTC,CASSSQGTAPFGGYTF
TRBJ2-7,NA,TRBV7-2,NA,TGTGCCAGCAGCCCCCTGGACAAGCCCTACGAGCAGTACTTC,CASSPLDKPYEQYF
TRBJ1-4,TRBD1,TRBV7-2,few,TGTGCCAGCAGCTTATCCAGGGGGCTGGCTAATGAAAAACTGTTTTTT,CASSLSRGLANEKLFF
TRBJ2-1,NA,TRBV6-6,NA,TGTGCCAGCAGGCAGGGTAGTGCCTACAATGAGCAGTTCTTC,CASRQGSAYNEQFF
TRBJ2-5,TRBD2,TRBV15,NA,TGTGCCACCAGCAGAGGACCGCGCGGGAGGGATGGGGAGACCCAGTACTTC,CATSRGPRGRDGETQYF
TRBJ2-7,TRBD2,TRBV4-1,NA,TGCGCCAGCAGCCAAGATCGGGGCCTAGCGGGAGACGAGCAGTACTTC,CASSQDRGLAGDEQYF
TRBJ1-1,NA,TRBV6-1,NA,TGTGCCAGCAGTCCTCGACATCGAGAGGGAGCTTTCTTT,CASSPRHREGAFF
TRBJ1-4,NA,TRBV15,NA,TGTGCCACCAGCAGAGATCAGGTCACAGGGCAAGAAAAACTGTTTTTT,CATSRDQVTGQEKLFF
TRBJ2-7,TRBD2,TRBV2,NA,TGTGCCAGCAGGGACTATAGCGGGCGCTACGAGCAGTACTTC,CASRDYSGRYEQYF
TRBJ1-1,NA,TRBV25-1,NA,TGTGCCAGCAGTGACCCGGGCAGGGGATTGAACACTGAAGCTTTCTTT,CASSDPGRGLNTEAFF
TRBJ2-5,NA,TRBV4-1,NA,TGCGCCAGCAGCCAAGATCCCCAGACCTCCCGGCAGGGGACCCAGTACTTC,CASSQDPQTSRQGTQYF
TRBJ2-1,TRBD2,TRBV5-1,NA,TGCGCCAGCAGCTTCGGGACTAGCGGGAGTGATGAGCAGTTCTTC,CASSFGTSGSDEQFF
TRBJ2-7,TRBD1,TRBV6-5,NA,TGTGCCAGCAGTTACTCGGCAGGGGGAACTTACGAGCAGTACTTC,CASSYSAGGTYEQYF
TRBJ2-7,TRBD1,TRBV29-1,NA,TGCAGCGTTGAAGGGCCTCCCGGACAGGGGGCTCTGCAGTACTTC,CSVEGPPGQGALQYF
TRBJ1-3,NA,TRBV5-5,NA,TGTGCCAGCAGCTTTCGGTGGGAGCCAAGTTCTGGAAACACCATATATTTT,CASSFRWEPSSGNTIYF
TRBJ2-5,NA,TRBV2,NA,TGTGCCAGCAGCTCAGGAGCAGGGGTAGAGGAGACCCAGTACTTC,CASSSGAGVEETQYF
TRBJ2-1,TRBD2,TRBV7-2,few,TGTGCCAGCAGCTCCAAAACTCTAGCGGCGTTTTACAATGAGCAGTTCTTC,CASSSKTLAAFYNEQFF
TRBJ1-1,TRBD1,TRBV4-1,NA,TGCGCCAGCAGCCAGGACAGGGGGTTAAGGGCTGAAGCTTTCTTT,CASSQDRGLRAEAFF
TRBJ2-1,NA,TRBV11-2,few,TGTGCCAGCAGCTTTAACGGGAGATCACTGTTCTTC,CASSFNGRSLFF
TRBJ2-1,NA,TRBV2,NA,TGTGCCAGCAGTGAACAGGGGCGGGCGGAGCAGTTCTTC,CASSEQGRAEQFF
TRBJ2-5,NA,TRBV28,NA,TGTGCCAGCAGTTCCTTAGGAGCCCTAGAGGAGACCCAGTACTTC,CASSSLGALEETQYF